A selection of T cell receptor beta chains follows, all from one sample in a study of control samples from healthy donors and cancer patients. Generated by immunoSEQ multiplex PCR, the TCRdb table keeps only in-frame clones and is missing some. The sample has about 92,000 clones, approximately 82% seen once. What was sequenced was blood. These receptors came from a woman aged 60-70 years in good health. CDR3s include the opening cysteine and the closing phenylalanine or tryptophan.

TRBV4-1,TRBJ1-6,CASSQEYGGYNSPLHF
TRBV7-2,TRBJ2-3,CASSSSGGAGDTQYF
TRBV2,TRBJ2-6,CASSVQSSGANVLTF
TRBV10-3,TRBJ1-5,CAISQQSDQPQHF
TRBV13,TRBJ2-3,CASSLALGGRSSTDTQYF
TRBV6-5,TRBJ1-5,CASSYAGGGPQHF
TRBV5-6,TRBJ1-5,CASSKDRGANQPQHF
TRBV4-3,TRBJ1-2,CASSRGTTGNGYTF
TRBV27,TRBJ2-7,CASSLNRLAYEQYF
TRBV4-1,TRBJ2-4,CASSQGTGGNIQYF